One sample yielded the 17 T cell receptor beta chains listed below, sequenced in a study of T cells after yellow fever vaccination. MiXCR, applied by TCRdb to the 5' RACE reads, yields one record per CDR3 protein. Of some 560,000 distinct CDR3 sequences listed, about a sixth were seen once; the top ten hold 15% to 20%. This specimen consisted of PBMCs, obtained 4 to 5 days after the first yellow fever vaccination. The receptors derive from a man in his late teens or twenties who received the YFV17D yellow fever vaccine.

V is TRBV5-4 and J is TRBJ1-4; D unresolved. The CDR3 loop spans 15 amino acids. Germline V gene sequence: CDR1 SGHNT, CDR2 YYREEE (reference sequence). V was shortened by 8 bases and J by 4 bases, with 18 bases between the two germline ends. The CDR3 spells CARTGPPSGNEKLFF. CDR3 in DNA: TGTGCCAGGACGGGCCCACCTTCTGGTAATGAAAAACTGTTTTTT.

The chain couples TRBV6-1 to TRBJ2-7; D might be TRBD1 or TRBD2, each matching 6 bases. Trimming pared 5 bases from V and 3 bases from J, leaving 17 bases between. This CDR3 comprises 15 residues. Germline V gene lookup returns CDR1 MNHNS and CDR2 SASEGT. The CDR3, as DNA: TGTGCCAGCAGTCCGGGGGCTAGAGTCGGCTACGAGCAGTACTTC. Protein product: CASSPGARVGYEQYF.

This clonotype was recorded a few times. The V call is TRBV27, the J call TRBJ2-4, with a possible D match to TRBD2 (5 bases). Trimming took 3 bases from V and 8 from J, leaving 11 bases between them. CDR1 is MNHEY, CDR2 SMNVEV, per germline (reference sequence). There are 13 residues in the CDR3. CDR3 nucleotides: TGTGCCAGCAGTTTCCGGTTGAGGGACATTCAGTACTTC. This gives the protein CASSFRLRDIQYF.

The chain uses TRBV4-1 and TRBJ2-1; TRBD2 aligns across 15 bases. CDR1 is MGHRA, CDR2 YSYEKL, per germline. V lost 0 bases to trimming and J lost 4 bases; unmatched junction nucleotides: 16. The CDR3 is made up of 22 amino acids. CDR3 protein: CASSQDKTPGLAGGPDYNEQFF. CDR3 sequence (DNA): TGCGCCAGCAGCCAAGATAAGACTCCGGGACTAGCGGGGGGTCCGGATTACAATGAGCAGTTCTTC.

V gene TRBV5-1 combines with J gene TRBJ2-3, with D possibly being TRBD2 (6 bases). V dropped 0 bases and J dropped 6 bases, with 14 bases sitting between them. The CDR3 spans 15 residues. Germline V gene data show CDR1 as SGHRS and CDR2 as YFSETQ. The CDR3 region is CASSLERVGGDTQYF. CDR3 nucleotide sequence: TGCGCCAGCAGCTTGGAACGGGTCGGGGGTGATACGCAGTATTTT.

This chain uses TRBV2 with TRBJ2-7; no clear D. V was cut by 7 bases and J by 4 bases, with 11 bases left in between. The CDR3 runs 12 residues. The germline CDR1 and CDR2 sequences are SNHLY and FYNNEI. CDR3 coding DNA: TGTGCCAGCACCTGGGCCCGATACGAGCAGTACTTC. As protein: CASTWARYEQYF.

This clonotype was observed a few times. Here the CDR3 reads CASSYRDRVHHGGFF. The CDR3 DNA is TGTGCCAGCAGTTACCGCGACAGGGTTCATCATGGAGGGTTCTTC. The V call is TRBV6-5, the J call TRBJ2-1, with 7 bases fitting TRBD1. CDR3 length equals 15 residues. V was pared by 2 bases and J by 15 bases, with 16 bases of the junction left unmatched. Germline V gene data show CDR1 as MNHEY and CDR2 as SVGAGI.

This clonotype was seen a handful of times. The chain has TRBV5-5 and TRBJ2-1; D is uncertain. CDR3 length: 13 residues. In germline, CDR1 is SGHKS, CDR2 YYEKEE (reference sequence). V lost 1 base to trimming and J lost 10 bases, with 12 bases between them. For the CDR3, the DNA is TGTGCCAGCAGCTTGTTCACGGTTAGGGAGCAGTTCTTC. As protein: CASSLFTVREQFF.

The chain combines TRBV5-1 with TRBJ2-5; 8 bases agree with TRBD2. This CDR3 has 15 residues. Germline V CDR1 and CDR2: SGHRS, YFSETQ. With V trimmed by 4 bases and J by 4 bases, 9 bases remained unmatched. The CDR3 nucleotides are TGCGCCAGCAGCCCCAATGGTAGCGGGGCAGAGACCCAGTACTTC. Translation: CASSPNGSGAETQYF.

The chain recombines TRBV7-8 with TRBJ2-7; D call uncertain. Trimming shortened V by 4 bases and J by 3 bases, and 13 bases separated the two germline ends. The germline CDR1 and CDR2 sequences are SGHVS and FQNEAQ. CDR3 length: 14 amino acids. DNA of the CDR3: TGTGCCAGCAGCTCCCCCGGCAGGAGCTACGAGCAGTACTTC. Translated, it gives CASSSPGRSYEQYF.

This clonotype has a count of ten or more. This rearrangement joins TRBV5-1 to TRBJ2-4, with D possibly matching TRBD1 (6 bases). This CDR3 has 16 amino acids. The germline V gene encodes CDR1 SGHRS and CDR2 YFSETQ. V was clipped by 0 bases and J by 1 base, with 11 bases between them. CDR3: CASSLDGQRAKNIQYF. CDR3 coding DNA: TGCGCCAGCAGCTTGGATGGACAGCGGGCCAAAAACATTCAGTACTTC.

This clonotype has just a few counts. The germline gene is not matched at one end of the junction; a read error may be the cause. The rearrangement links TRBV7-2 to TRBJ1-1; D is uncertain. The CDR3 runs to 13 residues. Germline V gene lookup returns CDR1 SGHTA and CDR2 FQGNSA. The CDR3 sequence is CASSNHANSEAFF. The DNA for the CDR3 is TGTGCCAGCAGCAACCATGCCAACAGTGAAGCTTTCTTT.

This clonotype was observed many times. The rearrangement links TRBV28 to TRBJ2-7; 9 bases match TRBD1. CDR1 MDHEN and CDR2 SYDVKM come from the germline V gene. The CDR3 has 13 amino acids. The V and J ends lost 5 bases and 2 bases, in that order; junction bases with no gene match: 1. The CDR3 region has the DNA TGTGCCAGCAGTGGGACAGGGCCCTACGAGCAGTACGTC. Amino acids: CASSGTGPYEQYV.

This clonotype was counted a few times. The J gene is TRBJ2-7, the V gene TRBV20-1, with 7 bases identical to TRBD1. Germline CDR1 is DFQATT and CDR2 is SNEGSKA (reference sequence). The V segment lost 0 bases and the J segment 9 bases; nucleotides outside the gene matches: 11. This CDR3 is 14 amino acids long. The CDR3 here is CSAREGTVQPGQYF. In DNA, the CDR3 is TGCAGTGCTAGAGAAGGGACAGTGCAGCCGGGGCAGTACTTC.

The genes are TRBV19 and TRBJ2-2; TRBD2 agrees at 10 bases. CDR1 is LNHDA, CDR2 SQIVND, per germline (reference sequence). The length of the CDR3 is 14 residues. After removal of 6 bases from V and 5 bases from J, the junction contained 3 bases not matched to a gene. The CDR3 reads CASRLAGSTGELFF. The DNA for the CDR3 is TGTGCCAGTAGACTAGCGGGGTCGACCGGGGAGCTGTTTTTT.

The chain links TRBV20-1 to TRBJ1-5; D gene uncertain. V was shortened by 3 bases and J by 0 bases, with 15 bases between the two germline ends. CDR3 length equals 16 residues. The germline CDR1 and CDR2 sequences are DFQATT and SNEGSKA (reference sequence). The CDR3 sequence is CSARLLDTNSNQPQHF. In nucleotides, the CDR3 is TGCAGTGCTAGGTTACTAGATACCAATAGCAATCAGCCCCAGCATTTT.

The DNA of the CDR3 is TGTGCCACCAGCAGCAGGGAGGGATATGGCTACACCTTC. The encoded protein is CATSSREGYGYTF. The rearrangement joins TRBV15 to TRBJ1-2, with D maybe TRBD1 (5 bases). This CDR3 spans 13 amino acids. V was trimmed by 3 bases and J by 5 bases, leaving 10 bases between them. Per the germline V gene, CDR1 is LNHNV and CDR2 is YYDKDF (reference sequence).